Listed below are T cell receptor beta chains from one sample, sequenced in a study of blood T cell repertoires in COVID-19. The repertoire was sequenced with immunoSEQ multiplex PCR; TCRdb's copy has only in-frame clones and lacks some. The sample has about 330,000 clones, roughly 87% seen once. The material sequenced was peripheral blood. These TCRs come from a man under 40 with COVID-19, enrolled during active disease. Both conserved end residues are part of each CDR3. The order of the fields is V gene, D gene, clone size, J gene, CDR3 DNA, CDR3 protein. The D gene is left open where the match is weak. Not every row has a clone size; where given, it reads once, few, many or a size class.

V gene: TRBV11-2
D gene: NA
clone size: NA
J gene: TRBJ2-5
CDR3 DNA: TGTGCCAGCAGCTTAGAGGGCCCGGGGTGGTCAGAGACCCAGTACTTC
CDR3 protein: CASSLEGPGWSETQYF

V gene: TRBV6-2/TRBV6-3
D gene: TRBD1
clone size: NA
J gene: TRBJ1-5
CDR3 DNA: TGTGCCAGCAGTATCCAGGGGGCAGGCAATCAGCCCCAGCATTTT
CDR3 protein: CASSIQGAGNQPQHF

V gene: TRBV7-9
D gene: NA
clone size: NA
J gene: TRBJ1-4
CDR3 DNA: TGTGCCAGCAGAAGGGACACCGGTAATGAAAAACTGTTTTTT
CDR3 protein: CASRRDTGNEKLFF

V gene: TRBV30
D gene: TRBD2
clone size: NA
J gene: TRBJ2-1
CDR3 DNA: TGTGCCTGGAGGCGACCAGGTAGGGTAGCGGGAGACAATGAGCAGTTCTTC
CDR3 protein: CAWRRPGRVAGDNEQFF

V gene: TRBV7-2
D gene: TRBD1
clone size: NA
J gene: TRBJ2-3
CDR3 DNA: TGTGCCAGCAGCTTAGACAGGGGAAGAAGCACAGATACGCAGTATTTT
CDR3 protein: CASSLDRGRSTDTQYF

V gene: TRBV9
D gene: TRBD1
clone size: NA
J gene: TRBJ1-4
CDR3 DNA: TGTGCCAGCAGCGCGACAGGGATTAATGAAAAACTGTTTTTT
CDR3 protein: CASSATGINEKLFF

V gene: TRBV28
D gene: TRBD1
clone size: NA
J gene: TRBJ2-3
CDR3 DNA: TGTGCCAGCAGTCCGCTGGGACAGGGCCCTAGCACAGATACGCAGTATTTT
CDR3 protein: CASSPLGQGPSTDTQYF

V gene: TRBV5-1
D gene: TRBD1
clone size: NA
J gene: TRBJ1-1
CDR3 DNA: TGCGCCAGCAGCTTTGCGGGACAGGGAGCCGGTGAAGCTTTCTTT
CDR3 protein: CASSFAGQGAGEAFF

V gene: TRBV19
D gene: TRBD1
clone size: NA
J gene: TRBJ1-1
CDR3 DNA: TGTGCCAGTAGCTTACCGAAGGACAGGACCTTAACCACTGAAGCTTTCTTT
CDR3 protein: CASSLPKDRTLTTEAFF

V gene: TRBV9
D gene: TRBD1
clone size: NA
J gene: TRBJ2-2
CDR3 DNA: TGTGCCAGCAGCGAAGGGACAGGGGGCGCCGGCGGGGAGCTGTTTTTT
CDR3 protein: CASSEGTGGAGGELFF

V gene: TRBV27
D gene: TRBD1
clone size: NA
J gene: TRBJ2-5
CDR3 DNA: TGTGCCAGCAGCCGGACAGGGGGGGAGGAGACCCAGTACTTC
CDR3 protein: CASSRTGGEETQYF

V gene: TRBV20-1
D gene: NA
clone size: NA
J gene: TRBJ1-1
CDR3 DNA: TGCAGTGCTAGTAGATCAGGGGTGAGGAAGGACACTGAAGCTTTCTTT
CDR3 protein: CSASRSGVRKDTEAFF

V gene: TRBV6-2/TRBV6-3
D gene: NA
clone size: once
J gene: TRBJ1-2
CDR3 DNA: TGTGCCAGCAGTTCTCCTCCTAGCAGGGGCCGCTATGGCTACACCTTC
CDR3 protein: CASSSPPSRGRYGYTF

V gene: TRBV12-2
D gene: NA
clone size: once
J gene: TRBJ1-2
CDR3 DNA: TGTGCAAGTCGCTTAGGGACAGGTATTAACTATGGCTACACCTTC
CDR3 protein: CASRLGTGINYGYTF

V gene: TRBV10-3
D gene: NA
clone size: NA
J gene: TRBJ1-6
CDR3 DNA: TGTGCCATCAGCACAGGGAATTCACCCCTCCACTTT
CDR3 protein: CAISTGNSPLHF

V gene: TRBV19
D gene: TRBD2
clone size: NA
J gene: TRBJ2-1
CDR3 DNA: TGTGCCAGTAGTATCGGGACTAGCGGATACAATGAGCAGTTCTTC
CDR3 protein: CASSIGTSGYNEQFF

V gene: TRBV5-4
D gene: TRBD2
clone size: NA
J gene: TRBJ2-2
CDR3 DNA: TGTGCCAGCAGCTTTGGACTAGCGGGAGCAATCACCGGGGAGCTGTTTTTT
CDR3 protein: CASSFGLAGAITGELFF

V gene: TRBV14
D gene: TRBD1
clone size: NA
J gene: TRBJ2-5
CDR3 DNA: TGTGCCAGCAGCCAGCCCGGGACAGTGAAAGAGACCCAGTACTTC
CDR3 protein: CASSQPGTVKETQYF

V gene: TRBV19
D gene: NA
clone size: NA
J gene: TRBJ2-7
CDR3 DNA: TGTGCCAGTAGTATACAGATTGCGAGGCCTACAAGCTCCTACGAGCAGTACTTC
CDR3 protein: CASSIQIARPTSSYEQYF

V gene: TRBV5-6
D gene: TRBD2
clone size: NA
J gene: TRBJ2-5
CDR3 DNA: TGTGCCAGCAGCCTCTTCTGGACTAGCGGGGGTCGGGAGACCCAGTACTTC
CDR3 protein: CASSLFWTSGGRETQYF

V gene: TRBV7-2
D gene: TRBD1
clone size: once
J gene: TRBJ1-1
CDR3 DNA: TGTGCCAGCAGCTGGTCGGGACAGCTAAACACTGAAGCTTTCTTT
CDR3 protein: CASSWSGQLNTEAFF

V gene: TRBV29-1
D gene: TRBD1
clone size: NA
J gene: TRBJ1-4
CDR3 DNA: TGCAGCGCCGGGGGGACAGGGGGCGAAAAACTGTTTTTT
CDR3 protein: CSAGGTGGEKLFF

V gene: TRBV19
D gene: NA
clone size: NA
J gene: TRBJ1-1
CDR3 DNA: TGTGCCAGTAGTATAAGGTCTCCGGAGGCGAACACTGAAGCTTTCTTT
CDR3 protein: CASSIRSPEANTEAFF

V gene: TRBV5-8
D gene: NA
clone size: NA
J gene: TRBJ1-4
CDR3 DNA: TGTGCCAGCAGCTTGTCGCGGCAATCCTTTATCGGGGAAAAACTGTTTTTT
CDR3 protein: CASSLSRQSFIGEKLFF

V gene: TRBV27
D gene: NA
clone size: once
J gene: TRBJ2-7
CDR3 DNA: TGTGCCAGCAGTTTCGTGGACAGATGGGCCGAGCAGTACTTC
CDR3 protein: CASSFVDRWAEQYF

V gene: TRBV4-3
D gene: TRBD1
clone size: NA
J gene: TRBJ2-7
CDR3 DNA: TGCGCCAGCAGCCAACCATCTTTTACCGGGACAGGGGACTACGAGCAGTACTTC
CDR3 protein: CASSQPSFTGTGDYEQYF

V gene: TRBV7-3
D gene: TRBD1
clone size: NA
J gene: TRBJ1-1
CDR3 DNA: TGTGCCAGCAGCTTACTAGGGGGCGACACTGAAGCTTTCTTT
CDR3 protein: CASSLLGGDTEAFF

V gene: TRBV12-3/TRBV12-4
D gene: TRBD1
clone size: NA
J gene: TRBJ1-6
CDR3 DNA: TGTGCCAGCAGTTTCGAGACAGGGTCCCCCCTCCACTTT
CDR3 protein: CASSFETGSPLHF

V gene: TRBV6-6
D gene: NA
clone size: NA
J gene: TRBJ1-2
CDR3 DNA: TGTGCCAGCAGTTACCAAACTTCAGGGGCCTATGGCTACACCTTC
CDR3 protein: CASSYQTSGAYGYTF

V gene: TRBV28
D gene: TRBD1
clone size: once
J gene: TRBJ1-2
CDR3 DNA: TGTGCCAGCAGTCCTGGGACAGGGGGCAACTATGGCTACACCTTC
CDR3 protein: CASSPGTGGNYGYTF

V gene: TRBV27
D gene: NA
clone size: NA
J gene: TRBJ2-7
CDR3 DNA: TGTGCCAGCAGTTTATTCTTGGCGTCAGGAGGGTCTAAGCAGTACTTC
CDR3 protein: CASSLFLASGGSKQYF

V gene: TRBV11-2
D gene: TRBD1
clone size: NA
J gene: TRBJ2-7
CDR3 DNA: TGTGCCAGCAGCTCGAACCGGGACAGGGATTACGAGCAGTACTTC
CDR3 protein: CASSSNRDRDYEQYF

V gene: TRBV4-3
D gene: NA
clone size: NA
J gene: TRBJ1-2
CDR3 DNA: TGCGCCAGCAGCCATGAAACCACAGGGCTAAGTGGCTACACCTTC
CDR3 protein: CASSHETTGLSGYTF

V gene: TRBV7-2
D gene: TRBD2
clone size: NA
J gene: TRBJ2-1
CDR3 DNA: TGTGCCAGCAGCTTTGCTAGCGGGGGACAAATCTTC
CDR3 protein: CASSFASGGQIF

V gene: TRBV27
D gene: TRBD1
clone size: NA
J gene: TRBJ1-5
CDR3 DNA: TGTGCCAGCAGGACAGGGGGGTTCGACAATCAGCCCCAGCATTTT
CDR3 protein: CASRTGGFDNQPQHF

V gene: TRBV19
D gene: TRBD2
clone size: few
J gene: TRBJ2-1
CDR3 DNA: TGTGCCAGTAGTCCGACTAGCGGACAATACAATGAGCAGTTCTTC
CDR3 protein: CASSPTSGQYNEQFF

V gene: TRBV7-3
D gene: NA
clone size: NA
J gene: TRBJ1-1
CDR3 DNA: TGTGCCAGCAGCTACAGGTACGAGGCTGAAGCTTTCTTT
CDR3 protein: CASSYRYEAEAFF

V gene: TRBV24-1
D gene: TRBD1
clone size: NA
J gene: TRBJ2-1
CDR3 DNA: TGTGCCACCAGTGAGGCCGGGACAGGGGGCCGGGAGCAGTTCTTC
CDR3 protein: CATSEAGTGGREQFF

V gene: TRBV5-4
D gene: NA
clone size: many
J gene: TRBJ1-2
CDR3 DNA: TGTGCCAGCAGCTTTTGGGGGCAGGGCTATGGCTACACCTTC
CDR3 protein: CASSFWGQGYGYTF

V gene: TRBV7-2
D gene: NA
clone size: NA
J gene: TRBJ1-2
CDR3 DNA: TGTGCCAGCAGCCCGGCGGCGGGGAAGGTGAACTATGGCTACACCTTC
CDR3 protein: CASSPAAGKVNYGYTF

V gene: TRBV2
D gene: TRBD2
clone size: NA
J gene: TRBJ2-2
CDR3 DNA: TGTGCCAGCAGTGTCCCGGGAGGGGACACCGGGGAGCTGTTTTTT
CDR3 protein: CASSVPGGDTGELFF

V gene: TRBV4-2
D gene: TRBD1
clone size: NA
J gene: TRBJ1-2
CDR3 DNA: TGTGCCAGCAGCCAGAACCCCGGGACAGGGAACTATGGCTACACCTTC
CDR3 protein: CASSQNPGTGNYGYTF

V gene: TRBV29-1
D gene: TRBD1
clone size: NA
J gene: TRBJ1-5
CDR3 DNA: TGCAGCGTTTCCCGACAGGGTAGCAATCAGCCCCAGCATTTT
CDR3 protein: CSVSRQGSNQPQHF

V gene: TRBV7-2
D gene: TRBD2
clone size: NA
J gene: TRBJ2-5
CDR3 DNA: TGTGCCAGCAGCCCCCAGGGACTAGTGTTGGGAAGGGCCCAGTACTTC
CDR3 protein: CASSPQGLVLGRAQYF

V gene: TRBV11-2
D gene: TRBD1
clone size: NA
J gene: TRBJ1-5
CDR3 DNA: TGTGCCAGCAGCTTACTGGGCGGGACAGGTGTTCAGCCCCAGCATTTT
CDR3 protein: CASSLLGGTGVQPQHF

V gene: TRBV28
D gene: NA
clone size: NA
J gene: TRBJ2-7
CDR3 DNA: TGTGCCAGCAGCCCCCGACTAGATAGATACGAGCAGTACTTC
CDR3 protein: CASSPRLDRYEQYF

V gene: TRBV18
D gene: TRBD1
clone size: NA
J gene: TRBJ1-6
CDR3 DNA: TGTGCCAGCTCACCGGGACAGCACTATAATTCACCCCTCCACTTT
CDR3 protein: CASSPGQHYNSPLHF

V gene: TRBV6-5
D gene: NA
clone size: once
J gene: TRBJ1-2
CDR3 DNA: TGTGCCAGCAGTTATGGCTCCAGTAACTATGGCTACACCTTC
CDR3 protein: CASSYGSSNYGYTF

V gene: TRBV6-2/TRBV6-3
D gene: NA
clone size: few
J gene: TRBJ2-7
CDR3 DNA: TGTGCCAGCAGTTACGGGGCAGGGCCCGCCTACGAGCAGTACTTC
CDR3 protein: CASSYGAGPAYEQYF

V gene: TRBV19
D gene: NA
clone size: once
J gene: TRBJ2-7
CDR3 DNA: TGTGCCAGTAGTCTGCCGGGCAGCAGGGCAGGGGAGCAGTACTTC
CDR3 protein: CASSLPGSRAGEQYF

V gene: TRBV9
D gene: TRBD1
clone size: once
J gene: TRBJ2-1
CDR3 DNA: TGTGCCAGCAGCGTAGTTGACAGGGGGGGAGGCAATGAGCAGTTCTTC
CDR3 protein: CASSVVDRGGGNEQFF

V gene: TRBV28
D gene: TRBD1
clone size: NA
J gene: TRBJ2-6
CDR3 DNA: TGTGCCAGTTCCAGTCAAGACAGGGGGGGACCCGGGGCCAACGTCCTGACTTTC
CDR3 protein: CASSSQDRGGPGANVLTF

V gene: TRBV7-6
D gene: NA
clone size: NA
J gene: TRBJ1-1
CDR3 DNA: TGTGCCAGCAGCCATACACGGGTGAACACTGAAGCTTTCTTT
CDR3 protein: CASSHTRVNTEAFF

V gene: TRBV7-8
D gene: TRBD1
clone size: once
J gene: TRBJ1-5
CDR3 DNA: TGTGCCAGCAGGAAAAACCGGGACAGGGCCAATCAGCCCCAGCATTTT
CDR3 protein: CASRKNRDRANQPQHF

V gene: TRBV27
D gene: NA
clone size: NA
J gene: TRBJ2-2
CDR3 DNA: TGTGCCAGCCGTTCAGGGTTGGGCACCGGGGAGCTGTTTTTT
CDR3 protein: CASRSGLGTGELFF

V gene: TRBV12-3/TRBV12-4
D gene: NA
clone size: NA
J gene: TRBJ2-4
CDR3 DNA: TGTGCCAGCAGTTTATTCAAGACAGCGATTCAGTACTTC
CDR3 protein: CASSLFKTAIQYF

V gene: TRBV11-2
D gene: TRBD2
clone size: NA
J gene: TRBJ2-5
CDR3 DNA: TGTGCCAGCAGCTTAGATCGGACTAGCGGGGGGGTCCACGTCGAAGAGACCCAGTACTTC
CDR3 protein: CASSLDRTSGGVHVEETQYF

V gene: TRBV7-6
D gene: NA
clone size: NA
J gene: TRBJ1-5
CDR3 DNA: TGTGCCAGCAGCTTAGAGGCGGGGAATAGCAATCAGCCCCAGCATTTT
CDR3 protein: CASSLEAGNSNQPQHF

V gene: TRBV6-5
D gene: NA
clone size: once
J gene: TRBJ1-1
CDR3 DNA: TGTGCCAGCAGGCGCGGGGGACTGAACACTGAAGCTTTCTTT
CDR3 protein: CASRRGGLNTEAFF